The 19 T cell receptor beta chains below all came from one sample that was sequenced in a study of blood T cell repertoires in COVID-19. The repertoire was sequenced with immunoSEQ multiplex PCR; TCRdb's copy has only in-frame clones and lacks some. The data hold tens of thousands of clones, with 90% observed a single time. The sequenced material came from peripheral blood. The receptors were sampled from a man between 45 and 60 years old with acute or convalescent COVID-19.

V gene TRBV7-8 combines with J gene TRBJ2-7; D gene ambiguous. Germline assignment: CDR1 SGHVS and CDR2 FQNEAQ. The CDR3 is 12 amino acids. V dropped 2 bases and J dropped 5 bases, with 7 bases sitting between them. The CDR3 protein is CASSLIGDEQYF. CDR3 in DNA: TGTGCCAGCAGCTTAATAGGAGACGAGCAGTACTTC.

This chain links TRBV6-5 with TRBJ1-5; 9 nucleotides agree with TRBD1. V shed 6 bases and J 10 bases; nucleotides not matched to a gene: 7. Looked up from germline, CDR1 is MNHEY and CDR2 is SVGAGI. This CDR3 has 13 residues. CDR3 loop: CASRPGQGVPQHF. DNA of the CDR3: TGTGCCAGCAGACCGGGACAGGGAGTTCCCCAGCATTTT.

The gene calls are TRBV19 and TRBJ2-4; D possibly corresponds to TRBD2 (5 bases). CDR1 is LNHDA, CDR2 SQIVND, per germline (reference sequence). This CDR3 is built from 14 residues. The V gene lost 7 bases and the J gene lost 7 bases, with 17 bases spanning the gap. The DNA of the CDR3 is TGTGCCAGTACTCCAAGGGATGGCGGGAACATTCAGTACTTC. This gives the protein CASTPRDGGNIQYF.

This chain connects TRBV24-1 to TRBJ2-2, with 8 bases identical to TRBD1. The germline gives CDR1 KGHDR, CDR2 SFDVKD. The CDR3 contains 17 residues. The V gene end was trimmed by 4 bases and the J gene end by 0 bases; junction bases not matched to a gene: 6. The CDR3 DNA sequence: TGTGCCACCAGTGACCCAAGACAGGGGACGAACACCGGGGAGCTGTTTTTT. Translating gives CATSDPRQGTNTGELFF.

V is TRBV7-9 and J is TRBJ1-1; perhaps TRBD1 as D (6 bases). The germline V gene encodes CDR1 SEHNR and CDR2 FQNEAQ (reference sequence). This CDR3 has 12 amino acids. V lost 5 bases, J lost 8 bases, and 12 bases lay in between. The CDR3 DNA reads TGTGCCAGCAGCCCCGGGACACCAGAAGCTTTCTTT. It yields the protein CASSPGTPEAFF. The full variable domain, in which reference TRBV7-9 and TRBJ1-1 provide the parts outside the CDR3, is DTGVSQNPRHKITKRGQNVTFRCDPISEHNRLYWYRQTLGQGPEFLTYFQNEAQLEKSRLLSDRFSAERPKGSFSTLEIQRTEQGDSAMYLCASSPGTPEAFFGQGTRLTVV.

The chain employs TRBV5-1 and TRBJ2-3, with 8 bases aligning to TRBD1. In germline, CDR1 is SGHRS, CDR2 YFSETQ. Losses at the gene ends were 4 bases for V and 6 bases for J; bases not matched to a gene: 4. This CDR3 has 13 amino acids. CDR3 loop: CASSRQGRDTQYF. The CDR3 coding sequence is TGCGCCAGCAGCCGACAGGGGAGGGATACGCAGTATTTT.

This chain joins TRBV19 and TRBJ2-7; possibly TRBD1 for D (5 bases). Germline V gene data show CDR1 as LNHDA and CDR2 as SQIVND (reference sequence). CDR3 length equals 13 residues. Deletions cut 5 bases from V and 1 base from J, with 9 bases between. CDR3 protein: CASSGRASYEQYF. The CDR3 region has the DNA TGTGCCAGTAGTGGCAGGGCTTCCTACGAGCAGTACTTC. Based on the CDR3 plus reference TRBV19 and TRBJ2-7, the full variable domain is DGGITQSPKYLFRKEGQNVTLSCEQNLNHDAMYWYRQDPGQGLRLIYYSQIVNDFQKGDIAEGYSVSREKKESFPLTVTSAQKNPTAFYLCASSGRASYEQYFGPGTRLTVT.

The CDR3 sequence is CASSDASGRITGELFF. The CDR3, as DNA: TGTGCCAGCAGTGACGCTAGCGGGAGGATCACCGGGGAGCTGTTTTTT. This chain joins TRBV2 and TRBJ2-2; 11 positions match TRBD2. Germline CDR1 reads SNHLY; CDR2 reads FYNNEI. The CDR3 loop spans 16 amino acids. V trimming: 3 bases; J trimming: 4 bases; junction bases outside the gene matches: 4.

CDR3 coding DNA: TGTGCCATCAGTGAGTCGCAGGGAAGCAATCAGCCCCAGCATTTT. Its protein product is CAISESQGSNQPQHF. V gene TRBV10-3 combines with J gene TRBJ1-5; D perhaps matches TRBD1 (5 bases). CDR1 is ENHRY, CDR2 SYGVKD, per germline. V lost 0 bases to trimming and J lost 1 base, with 7 bases between them. The CDR3 is 15 amino acids.

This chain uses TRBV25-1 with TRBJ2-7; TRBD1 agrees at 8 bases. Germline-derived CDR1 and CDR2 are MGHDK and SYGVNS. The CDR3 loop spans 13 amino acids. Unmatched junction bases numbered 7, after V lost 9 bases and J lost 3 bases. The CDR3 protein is CARTTGGIYEQYF. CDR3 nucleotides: TGTGCCAGGACTACAGGGGGAATCTACGAGCAGTACTTC.

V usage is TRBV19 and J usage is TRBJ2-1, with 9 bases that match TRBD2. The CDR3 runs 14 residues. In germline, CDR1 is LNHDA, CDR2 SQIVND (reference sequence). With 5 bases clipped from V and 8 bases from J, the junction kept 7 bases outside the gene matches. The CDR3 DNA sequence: TGTGCCAGTAGTCACCCTAGCGGGACAGATGAGCAGTTCTTC. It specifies CASSHPSGTDEQFF.

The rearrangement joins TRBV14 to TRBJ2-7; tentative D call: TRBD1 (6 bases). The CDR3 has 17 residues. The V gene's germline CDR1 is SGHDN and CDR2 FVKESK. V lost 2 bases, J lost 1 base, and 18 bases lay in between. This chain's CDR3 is CASSQRAMTGPSYEQYF. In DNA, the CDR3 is TGTGCCAGCAGCCAAAGGGCAATGACAGGTCCGTCCTACGAGCAGTACTTC.

As DNA, the CDR3 is TGTGCCTGGAGCGGCGCTAGCGGAGTTCTCACCGGGGAGCTGTTTTTT. Translating it yields CAWSGASGVLTGELFF. The rearrangement links TRBV30 to TRBJ2-2; 7 bases agree with TRBD2. Looked up from germline, CDR1 is GTSNPN and CDR2 is SVGIG (reference sequence). V dropped 3 bases and J dropped 4; count of bases not matched to a gene: 11. The CDR3 is 16 residues long.

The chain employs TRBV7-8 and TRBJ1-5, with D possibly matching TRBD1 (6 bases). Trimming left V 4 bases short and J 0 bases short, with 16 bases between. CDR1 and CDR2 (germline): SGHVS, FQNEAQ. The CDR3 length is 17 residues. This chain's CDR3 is CASSSQGGGYSNQPQHF. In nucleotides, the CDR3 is TGTGCCAGCAGCTCACAGGGTGGGGGATATAGCAATCAGCCCCAGCATTTT.

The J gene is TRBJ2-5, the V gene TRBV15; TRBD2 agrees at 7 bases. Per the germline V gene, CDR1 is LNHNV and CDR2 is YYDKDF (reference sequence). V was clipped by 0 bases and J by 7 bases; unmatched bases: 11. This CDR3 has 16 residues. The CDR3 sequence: CATSRDQWQGGRTQYF. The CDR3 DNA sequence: TGTGCCACCAGCAGAGATCAGTGGCAGGGAGGGCGGACCCAGTACTTC.

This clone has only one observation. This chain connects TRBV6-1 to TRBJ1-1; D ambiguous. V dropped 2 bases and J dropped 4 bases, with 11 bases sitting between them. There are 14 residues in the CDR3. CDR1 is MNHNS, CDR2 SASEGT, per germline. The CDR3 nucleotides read TGTGCCAGCAGTGAATATGCGAGGAGCACTGAAGCTTTCTTT. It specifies CASSEYARSTEAFF.

As DNA, the CDR3 is TGTGCCAGCAGCTCTCAAGCGGGGAGCTCCTACGAGCAGTACTTC. It yields the protein CASSSQAGSSYEQYF. J is TRBJ2-7 and V is TRBV7-2; 7 bases are a match to TRBD2. The germline V gene encodes CDR1 SGHTA and CDR2 FQGNSA. Trimming took 4 bases from V and 0 from J; bases not matched to a gene: 6. This CDR3 is 15 amino acids long.

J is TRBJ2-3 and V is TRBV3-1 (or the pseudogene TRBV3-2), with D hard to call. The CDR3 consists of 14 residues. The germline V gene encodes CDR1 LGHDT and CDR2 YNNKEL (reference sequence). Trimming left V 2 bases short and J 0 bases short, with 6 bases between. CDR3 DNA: TGTGCCAGCAGCCAATTATTAAGCACAGATACGCAGTATTTT. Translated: CASSQLLSTDTQYF.

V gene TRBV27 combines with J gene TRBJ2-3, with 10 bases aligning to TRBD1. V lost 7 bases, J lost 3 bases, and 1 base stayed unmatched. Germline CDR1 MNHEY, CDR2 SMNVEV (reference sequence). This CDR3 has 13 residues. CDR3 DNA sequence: TGTGCCAGCACGGGACAGGGGACAGATACGCAGTATTTT. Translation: CASTGQGTDTQYF.